The subject of this entry is one T cell receptor (beta chain). TCRdb re-analysed the RT-PCR reads in MiXCR, keeping a single row per CDR3 protein. The table includes roughly 960,000 distinct CDR3 sequences, about 20% detected once. The data were obtained in a study of patients and donors after allogeneic stem cell transplantation. The germline V and J ends were trimmed by 3 bases and 0 bases, with 15 bases remaining between them. The germline CDR1 and CDR2 sequences are MGHRA and YSYEKL. CDR3 length: 16 amino acids. The clonotype comes from a human donor who was either an allogeneic HSCT recipient or a stem cell or donor lymphocyte infusion donor (not recorded which). It is not recorded whose cells these are; they may come from a transplant donor. The genes are TRBV4-1 and TRBJ2-7; weak D call: TRBD1 (6 bases). The specimen was blood, either unsorted or a sorted T cell fraction (not recorded which). The CDR3 reads CASSQAAGTPSYEQYF. CDR3 DNA sequence: TGCGCCAGCAGCCAGGCTGCCGGGACACCCTCCTACGAGCAGTACTTC.